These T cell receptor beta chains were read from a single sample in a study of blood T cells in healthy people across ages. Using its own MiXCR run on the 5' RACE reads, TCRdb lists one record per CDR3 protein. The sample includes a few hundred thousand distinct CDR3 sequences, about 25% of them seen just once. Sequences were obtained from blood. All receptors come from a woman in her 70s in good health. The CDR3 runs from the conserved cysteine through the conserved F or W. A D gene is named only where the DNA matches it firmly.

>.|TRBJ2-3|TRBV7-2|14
CASSLESQRDTQYF
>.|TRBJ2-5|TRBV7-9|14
CASSWTAHQETQYF
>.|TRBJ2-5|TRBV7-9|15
CASSLGTGLHETQYF
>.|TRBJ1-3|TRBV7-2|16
CASSLALANSGNTIYF
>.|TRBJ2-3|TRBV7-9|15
CASSLDLQSKDTQYF
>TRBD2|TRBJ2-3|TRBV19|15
CASSIGLAGTDTQYF
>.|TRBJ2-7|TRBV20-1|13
CSAAPGRMYEQYF
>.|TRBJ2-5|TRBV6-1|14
CASSEASREQTQYF
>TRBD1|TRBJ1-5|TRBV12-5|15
CASGPRDRANQPQHF
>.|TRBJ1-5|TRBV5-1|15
CASSLTSDSNQPQRF
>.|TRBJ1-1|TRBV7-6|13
CASSSRVGTEAFF
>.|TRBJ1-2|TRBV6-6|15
CASSYSRTQNYGYTF
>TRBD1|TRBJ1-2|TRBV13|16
CASSPGRRGQNYGYTF
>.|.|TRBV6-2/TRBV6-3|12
CASSYSRPEQFF
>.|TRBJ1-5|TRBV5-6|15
CASSLRGLLGQPQHF
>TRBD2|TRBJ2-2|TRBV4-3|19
CASSPTRLAGGPGTGELFF
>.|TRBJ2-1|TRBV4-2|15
CASSQEMGAYNEQFF
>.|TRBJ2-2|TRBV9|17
CASSPTTGLGNTGELFF
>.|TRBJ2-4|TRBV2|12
CASSLLENIQYF
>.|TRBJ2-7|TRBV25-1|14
CASSDAGGSYEQYF
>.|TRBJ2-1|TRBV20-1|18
CSARDLTGDASSYNEQFF
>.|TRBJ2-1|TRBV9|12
CASQSSYNEQFF
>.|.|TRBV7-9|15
CASSLGGIPSYEQYF
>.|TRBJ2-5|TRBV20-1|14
CSARYGKPSSEQYF
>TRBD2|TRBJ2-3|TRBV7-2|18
CASSLLWGSGKNTDTQYF
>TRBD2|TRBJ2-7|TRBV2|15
CASSRTSGGVFEQYF
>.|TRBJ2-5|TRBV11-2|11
CASSSFKTQYF
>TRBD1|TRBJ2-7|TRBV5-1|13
CASSLGDRNEQYF
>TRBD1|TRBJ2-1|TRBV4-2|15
CASSQPGGGGNSPFF
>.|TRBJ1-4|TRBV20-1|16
CSARDLALGTNEKLFF
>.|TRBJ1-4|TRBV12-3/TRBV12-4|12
CASSLQGNFLTF
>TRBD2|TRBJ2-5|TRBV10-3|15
CAISESGGGSETRYF
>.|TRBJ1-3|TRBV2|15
CASSNQGASGNTIYF
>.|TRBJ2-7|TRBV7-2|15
CASSPGPSPTYEQYF
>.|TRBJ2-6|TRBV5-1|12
CASSLGANVLTF
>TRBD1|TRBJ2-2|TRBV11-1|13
CASRTTGGGHLFF
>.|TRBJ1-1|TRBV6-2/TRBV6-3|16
CASSSSGRGWRTEAFF
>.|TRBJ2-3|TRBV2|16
CASSLRRDPFTDTQYF
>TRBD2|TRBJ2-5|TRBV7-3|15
CASSQSSGVGETQYF
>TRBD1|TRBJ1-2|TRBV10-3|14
CAISAPGQGSWYTF
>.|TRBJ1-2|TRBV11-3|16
CASSSHGHRTDYGYTF
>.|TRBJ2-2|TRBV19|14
CASLGGVSLGELFF
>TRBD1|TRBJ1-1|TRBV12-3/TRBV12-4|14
CASRTGQGLGEAFF
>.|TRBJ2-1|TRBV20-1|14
CSARVASSYNEQFF
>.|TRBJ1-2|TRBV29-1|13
CSVEAAGGYGYTF
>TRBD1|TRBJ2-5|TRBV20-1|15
CSATHRGQGTETQYF
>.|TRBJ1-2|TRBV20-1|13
CSARRGSNYGYTF
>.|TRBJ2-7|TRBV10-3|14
CAITSRAQADEQYF
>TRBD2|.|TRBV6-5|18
CASSYSGAGLAGTYEQYF